This passage covers 17 T cell receptor beta chains from one sample sequenced in a study of cytomegalovirus exposure and HLA in healthy donors. A multiplex PCR was run with 60 Vbeta primers and 13 Jbeta primers. TCRdb's copy holds only in-frame clones and misses some; the assay was immunoSEQ multiplex PCR. In the table there are some 170,000 clones, more than 80% of which are singletons. Sequenced material: PBMCs. Every receptor here comes from a woman in her late teens or twenties in good health and CMV-seropositive.

The chain is built from TRBV25-1 and TRBJ1-2; D is possibly TRBD1 (5 bases). This CDR3 is 13 amino acids long. CDR1 is MGHDK, CDR2 SYGVNS, per germline. The germline V and J ends were trimmed by 6 bases and 7 bases, with 15 bases remaining between them. CDR3 in DNA: TGTGCCAGCAGCCCTGGGGCAGCGGGTGGCTACACCTTC. As protein: CASSPGAAGGYTF.

The CDR3 nucleotides are TGTGCCAGCAGTGAAGTCAGAGGGCACGACGGTGGCTACACCTTC. Translating gives CASSEVRGHDGGYTF. V gene TRBV6-1 combines with J gene TRBJ1-2; D is undetermined. Trimming removed 1 base from V and 7 bases from J, with 16 bases in between. Germline lookup yields CDR1 MNHNS and CDR2 SASEGT. The CDR3 totals 15 residues.

The rearrangement uses TRBV9 and TRBJ2-2, with a weak D call TRBD1 (6 bases). Deletions cut 5 bases from V and 4 bases from J, with 15 bases between. The V gene's germline CDR1 is SGDLS and CDR2 YYNGEE. The CDR3 extends over 15 amino acids. The CDR3 sequence: CASSTTGSGTGELFF. The CDR3 DNA follows: TGTGCCAGCAGTACCACAGGGTCCGGCACCGGGGAGCTGTTTTTT.

The chain uses TRBV6-5 and TRBJ2-1; 7 positions agree with TRBD1. The CDR3 runs to 12 residues. The V gene's germline CDR1 is MNHEY and CDR2 SVGAGI. With 6 bases clipped from V and 8 bases from J, the junction kept 4 bases outside the gene matches. CDR3 residues: CASRVQGYEQFF. DNA of the CDR3: TGTGCCAGCAGGGTACAGGGGTATGAGCAGTTCTTC.

This chain uses TRBV6-1 with TRBJ2-3; D gene uncertain. Germline-derived CDR1 and CDR2 are MNHNS and SASEGT. There are 12 residues in the CDR3. V lost 6 bases, J lost 2 bases, and 6 bases lay in between. CDR3 nucleotides: TGTGCCAGCAGCGCAGACACAGATACGCAGTATTTT. Its translation is CASSADTDTQYF.

CDR3: CASSVGQGAFGTEAFF. The CDR3 DNA reads as TGCGCCAGCAGCGTGGGACAGGGGGCGTTCGGGACTGAAGCTTTCTTT. The rearrangement joins TRBV5-1 to TRBJ1-1; 12 positions match TRBD1. There are 16 residues in the CDR3. The trim removed 4 bases at V and 5 bases at J, leaving 9 bases unmatched. Germline lookup yields CDR1 SGHRS and CDR2 YFSETQ. Together with reference TRBV5-1 and TRBJ1-1, the CDR3 gives the full variable domain: KAGVTQTPRYLIKTRGQQVTLSCSPISGHRSVSWYQQTPGQGLQFLFEYFSETQRNKGNFPGRFSGRQFSNSRSEMNVSTLELGDSALYLCASSVGQGAFGTEAFFGQGTRLTVV.

This rearrangement joins TRBV6-4 to TRBJ2-3; D gene unclear. Per germline, CDR1 MRHNA and CDR2 SNTAGT. CDR3 length equals 15 residues. V lost 0 bases, J lost 1 base, and 8 bases lay in between. The CDR3: CASSDSRGGTDTQYF. The CDR3 DNA reads TGTGCCAGCAGTGACTCGAGAGGAGGCACAGATACGCAGTATTTT.

V usage is TRBV11-2 and J usage is TRBJ2-1; TRBD1 matches at 9 bases. Germline values: CDR1 SGHAT, CDR2 FQNNGV. V dropped 4 bases and J dropped 6; count of bases not matched to a gene: 4. This CDR3 is 14 amino acids long. CDR3 residues: CASSSPDRGNEQFF. In nucleotides, the CDR3 is TGTGCCAGCAGCTCACCGGACAGGGGCAATGAGCAGTTCTTC.

The chain combines TRBV7-9 with TRBJ2-3; possible D gene TRBD1, 5 bases. CDR3 length: 14 residues. Germline V lookup: CDR1 SEHNR, CDR2 FQNEAQ (reference sequence). Trimming pared 5 bases from V and 6 bases from J, leaving 15 bases between. The CDR3 nucleotides read TGTGCCAGCAGCCCGCGATCTTCAGGGGATACGCAGTATTTT. Its translation is CASSPRSSGDTQYF.

The chain employs TRBV7-2 and TRBJ1-1; TRBD1 is a possible D gene (5 bases). V lost 0 bases to trimming and J lost 1 base, with 15 bases between them. Germline V gene data show CDR1 as SGHTA and CDR2 as FQGNSA. The CDR3 consists of 17 residues. For the CDR3, the DNA is TGTGCCAGCAGCTTAGCGCCGGGGGACCCTCGGAACACTGAAGCTTTCTTT. Amino acid sequence: CASSLAPGDPRNTEAFF.

As for this clone: Additional DNA sequences in this sample encode the identical CDR3. The CDR3 loop is CASSLGQVNTEAFF. CDR3 sequence (DNA): TGCGCCAGCAGCTTAGGCCAGGTTAACACTGAAGCTTTCTTT. This chain joins TRBV5-1 and TRBJ1-1; D is uncertain. The germline V gene encodes CDR1 SGHRS and CDR2 YFSETQ. Trimming took 2 bases from V and 2 from J, leaving 10 bases between them. CDR3 length: 14 amino acids.

The CDR3 DNA is TGTGCCAGCAGCTCAGAGCCAACAGGGGGCCCTGGCGAGCAGTACTTC. Residues: CASSSEPTGGPGEQYF. The chain couples TRBV5-4 to TRBJ2-7; 9 bases fit TRBD1. The V and J ends lost 3 bases and 6 bases, in that order; junction bases with no gene match: 13. This CDR3 spans 16 amino acids. In germline, CDR1 is SGHNT, CDR2 YYREEE (reference sequence). The complete variable domain, with remaining parts taken from reference TRBV5-4 and TRBJ2-7, reads ETGVTQSPTHLIKTRGQQVTLRCSSQSGHNTVSWYQQALGQGPQFIFQYYREEENGRGNFPPRFSGLQFPNYSSELNVNALELDDSALYLCASSSEPTGGPGEQYFGPGTRLTVT.

This clone was picked up a small number of times. This chain uses TRBV7-9 with TRBJ2-5; the D gene is possibly TRBD2 (6 bases). Between the trimmed V and J ends, which lost 1 base and 5 bases, there was a span of 14 bases. Germline loops: CDR1 SEHNR, CDR2 FQNEAQ (reference sequence). This CDR3 is 15 amino acids long. The CDR3 nucleotides are TGTGCCAGCAGCTTAGTTGAGGACTACGCGGAGACCCAGTACTTC. It is translated as CASSLVEDYAETQYF. Full variable domain (outside the CDR3, taken from reference TRBV7-9 and TRBJ2-5): DTGVSQNPRHKITKRGQNVTFRCDPISEHNRLYWYRQTLGQGPEFLTYFQNEAQLEKSRLLSDRFSAERPKGSFSTLEIQRTEQGDSAMYLCASSLVEDYAETQYFGPGTRLLVL.

The chain employs TRBV2 and TRBJ1-4; no clear D gene. The length of the CDR3 is 12 residues. Looked up from germline, CDR1 is SNHLY and CDR2 is FYNNEI. The ends were cut back, 4 bases at V and 7 bases at J, with 7 bases in the middle. CDR3 sequence: CASSGGFEKLFF. The CDR3 DNA reads as TGTGCCAGCAGTGGAGGTTTTGAAAAACTGTTTTTT.

This clone showed up just once. The rearrangement uses TRBV11-3 and TRBJ2-1; TRBD1 matches at 9 bases. Germline loops: CDR1 SGHNT, CDR2 YENEEA. Unmatched junction bases numbered 10, after V lost 9 bases and J lost 10 bases. The length of the CDR3 is 13 residues. Here the CDR3 reads CASSGQGESEQFF. The CDR3 nucleotides are TGTGCCAGTTCGGGACAGGGTGAGTCGGAGCAGTTCTTC.

On this clone: The junction departs from the called germline gene at one end, perhaps through a read error. The chain has TRBV7-7 and TRBJ2-1; D gene ambiguous. The CDR3 is 14 residues long. Germline CDR1 is SSHAT and CDR2 is FNYEAQ (reference sequence). The CDR3 region is CASSLDQVGNEQFF. The DNA of the CDR3 is TGTGCTAGCAGCTTAGACCAGGTTGGGAATGAGCAGTTCTTC.

The rearrangement joins TRBV5-4 to TRBJ1-2; tentative D call: TRBD1 (5 bases). V lost 4 bases, J lost 8 bases, and 15 bases lay in between. The CDR3 is 13 residues long. In germline, CDR1 is SGHNT, CDR2 YYREEE (reference sequence). The CDR3 nucleotides read TGTGCCAGCAGCCCAACGGCGGGGCTGGGCTACACCTTC. Protein sequence: CASSPTAGLGYTF.